This TCR beta chain emerged from a study of cytomegalovirus exposure and HLA in healthy donors. Study-level findings and limits: Researchers catalogued 164 TCR beta chains as cytomegalovirus-associated.

The PCR contained 60 Vbeta and 13 Jbeta primers. Method: immunoSEQ multiplex PCR; TCRdb's copy keeps in-frame clones and lacks some. The data show about 190,000 clones, over 70% seen once. CDR3 size: 15 residues. Germline-derived CDR1 and CDR2 are MNHEY and SVGAGI. Trimming removed 7 bases from V and 7 bases from J, with 20 bases in between. Among the donors, all were healthy bone marrow donors. Regarding this clone: The antigen remains unidentified.

The V call is TRBV6-5, the J call TRBJ1-3; D ambiguous. This clonotype was obtained from a woman in her thirties in good health and CMV-seropositive. Material for sequencing was PBMCs. The CDR3 region has the DNA TGTGCCAGCACCGCTAATTCGGGTTTTGGGAACACCATATATTTT. Translating gives CASTANSGFGNTIYF.